This TCR beta chain comes out of a study of blood T cell repertoires in COVID-19. This CDR3 is built from 15 residues. V was trimmed by 0 bases and J by 4 bases, leaving 10 bases between them. Germline values: CDR1 SGDLS, CDR2 YYNGEE. Repertoires were generated with immunoSEQ multiplex PCR, while TCRdb's copy carries only in-frame clones and drops some. The top ten clones hold 5.1% of a sample with approximately 350,000 clones, around 86% of them seen once. The chain is built from TRBV9 and TRBJ2-2; D call uncertain. The clonotype was recovered from a woman aged 45-59 years who had recovered from COVID-19. Sequenced material: PBMCs or T cells enriched from blood (not recorded which). The CDR3 loop reads CASSVAQAATGELFF. The CDR3 bases are TGTGCCAGCAGCGTAGCTCAGGCTGCCACCGGGGAGCTGTTTTTT.